A selection of T cell receptor beta chains follows, all from one sample in a study of blood T cell repertoires in COVID-19. The protocol was immunoSEQ multiplex PCR, while the TCRdb copy is restricted to in-frame clones and leaves out a portion. This table holds roughly 100,000 clones, roughly 89% found once. Sequenced: peripheral blood. The receptor set was obtained from a woman in her forties or fifties with COVID-19, enrolled during active disease. CDR3s include the opening cysteine and the closing phenylalanine or tryptophan. Each record gives: D gene, J gene, clone size, V gene, CDR3 protein, CDR3 DNA. The D gene is left open where the match is weak. Size values are once, few and many counts, or a class for expanded clones, and some rows have none.

D gene: TRBD2
J gene: TRBJ2-5
clone size: -
V gene: TRBV5-1
CDR3 protein: CASSLGLAGQETQYF
CDR3 DNA: TGCGCCAGCAGCTTGGGACTAGCGGGGCAAGAGACCCAGTACTTC

D gene: TRBD1
J gene: TRBJ1-4
clone size: once
V gene: TRBV19
CDR3 protein: CASSPGQRTYEKLFF
CDR3 DNA: TGTGCCAGTAGTCCGGGACAGCGAACCTATGAAAAACTGTTTTTT

D gene: TRBD2
J gene: TRBJ2-1
clone size: -
V gene: TRBV5-6
CDR3 protein: CASSVGLAGGPREQFF
CDR3 DNA: TGTGCCAGCAGCGTGGGACTAGCGGGGGGGCCGCGTGAGCAGTTCTTC

D gene: -
J gene: TRBJ1-4
clone size: once
V gene: TRBV6-5
CDR3 protein: CASPPTGSGPEKLFF
CDR3 DNA: TGTGCCAGCCCCCCCACAGGGTCCGGCCCTGAAAAACTGTTTTTT

D gene: TRBD1
J gene: TRBJ1-1
clone size: -
V gene: TRBV5-1
CDR3 protein: CASSPGGRNTEAFF
CDR3 DNA: TGCGCCAGCAGCCCAGGGGGGAGGAACACTGAAGCTTTCTTT

D gene: -
J gene: TRBJ1-3
clone size: few
V gene: TRBV5-6
CDR3 protein: CASSPTGPGNTIYF
CDR3 DNA: TGTGCCAGCAGCCCCACAGGTCCTGGAAACACCATATATTTT

D gene: -
J gene: TRBJ1-2
clone size: -
V gene: TRBV5-6
CDR3 protein: CASSSYGQSNYGYTF
CDR3 DNA: TGTGCCAGCAGCTCATATGGACAGTCTAACTATGGCTACACCTTC

D gene: -
J gene: TRBJ1-1
clone size: -
V gene: TRBV27
CDR3 protein: CASSLSPNTEAFF
CDR3 DNA: TGTGCCAGCAGTTTATCCCCAAACACTGAAGCTTTCTTT

D gene: -
J gene: TRBJ2-3
clone size: few
V gene: TRBV19
CDR3 protein: CASSGGGLDTQYF
CDR3 DNA: TGTGCCAGTAGTGGGGGGGGCCTAGATACGCAGTATTTT

D gene: TRBD1
J gene: TRBJ1-2
clone size: -
V gene: TRBV3-1/TRBV3-2
CDR3 protein: CASSHGQGLGYTF
CDR3 DNA: TGTGCCAGCAGCCACGGACAGGGGCTGGGCTACACCTTC

D gene: TRBD2
J gene: TRBJ2-1
clone size: -
V gene: TRBV11-3
CDR3 protein: CASSLVRAGGLWNEQFF
CDR3 DNA: TGTGCCAGCAGCTTAGTACGGGCGGGGGGGCTTTGGAATGAGCAGTTCTTC

D gene: TRBD1
J gene: TRBJ2-6
clone size: -
V gene: TRBV28
CDR3 protein: CASSITSGGAGANVLTF
CDR3 DNA: TGTGCCAGCAGTATAACCTCAGGGGGCGCCGGGGCCAACGTCCTGACTTTC

D gene: -
J gene: TRBJ1-1
clone size: -
V gene: TRBV5-1
CDR3 protein: CASSPSRGLGGTEAFF
CDR3 DNA: TGCGCCAGCAGCCCATCCCGGGGCTTGGGGGGCACTGAAGCTTTCTTT

D gene: -
J gene: TRBJ1-5
clone size: -
V gene: TRBV12-3/TRBV12-4
CDR3 protein: CASSFSGDQPQHF
CDR3 DNA: TGTGCCAGCAGTTTCTCCGGAGATCAGCCCCAGCATTTT

D gene: -
J gene: TRBJ2-2
clone size: -
V gene: TRBV9
CDR3 protein: CASSVESFNTGELFF
CDR3 DNA: TGTGCCAGCAGCGTAGAGAGCTTTAACACCGGGGAGCTGTTTTTT

D gene: TRBD2
J gene: TRBJ2-7
clone size: -
V gene: TRBV4-3
CDR3 protein: CASSQDFYNAGGLYEQYF
CDR3 DNA: TGCGCCAGCAGCCAAGACTTTTATAACGCGGGGGGACTCTACGAGCAGTACTTC

D gene: TRBD2
J gene: TRBJ2-7
clone size: -
V gene: TRBV5-5
CDR3 protein: CASSLMPAGGYEQYF
CDR3 DNA: TGTGCCAGCAGCTTGATGCCAGCGGGGGGCTACGAGCAGTACTTC

D gene: TRBD1
J gene: TRBJ1-6
clone size: -
V gene: TRBV15
CDR3 protein: CATSRGGQGADNSPLHF
CDR3 DNA: TGTGCCACCAGCAGAGGGGGGCAGGGGGCGGATAATTCACCCCTCCACTTT

D gene: TRBD2
J gene: TRBJ2-2
clone size: -
V gene: TRBV7-6
CDR3 protein: CASSGTSGTTGELFF
CDR3 DNA: TGTGCCAGCAGCGGGACTAGCGGTACCACCGGGGAGCTGTTTTTT

D gene: TRBD1
J gene: TRBJ2-7
clone size: -
V gene: TRBV6-5
CDR3 protein: CASSSPYRDRGYEQYF
CDR3 DNA: TGTGCCAGCAGTTCCCCCTACCGGGACAGGGGATACGAGCAGTACTTC

D gene: -
J gene: TRBJ2-2
clone size: once
V gene: TRBV21-1
CDR3 protein: CASSTGTAITCGELFF
CDR3 DNA: TGTGCCAGCAGCACCGGGACAGCTATTACCTGCGGGGAGCTGTTTTTT

D gene: -
J gene: TRBJ2-5
clone size: -
V gene: TRBV7-2
CDR3 protein: CASSLAGTRGQETQYF
CDR3 DNA: TGTGCCAGCAGCTTAGCGGGAACCCGGGGCCAAGAGACCCAGTACTTC

D gene: -
J gene: TRBJ2-5
clone size: -
V gene: TRBV29-1
CDR3 protein: CSVPRESGTQYF
CDR3 DNA: TGCAGTGTGCCCCGGGAGTCAGGGACCCAGTACTTC

D gene: TRBD1
J gene: TRBJ2-7
clone size: -
V gene: TRBV30
CDR3 protein: CAWSLTGGHEQYF
CDR3 DNA: TGTGCCTGGAGTCTAACAGGGGGTCACGAGCAGTACTTC

D gene: -
J gene: TRBJ1-5
clone size: -
V gene: TRBV9
CDR3 protein: CASSVAPNQPQHF
CDR3 DNA: TGTGCCAGCAGCGTAGCCCCTAATCAGCCCCAGCATTTT

D gene: TRBD2
J gene: TRBJ2-3
clone size: -
V gene: TRBV5-4
CDR3 protein: CASSLDGGAGDTQYF
CDR3 DNA: TGTGCCAGCAGCTTGGACGGGGGGGCCGGAGATACGCAGTATTTT

D gene: -
J gene: TRBJ1-6
clone size: -
V gene: TRBV6-1
CDR3 protein: CASSEKATVHNSPLHF
CDR3 DNA: TGTGCCAGCAGTGAAAAGGCGACAGTCCATAATTCACCCCTCCACTTT

D gene: -
J gene: TRBJ2-5
clone size: -
V gene: TRBV2
CDR3 protein: CASTGQVGRETQYF
CDR3 DNA: TGTGCCAGCACGGGACAGGTCGGGAGGGAGACCCAGTACTTC

D gene: -
J gene: TRBJ1-1
clone size: -
V gene: TRBV19
CDR3 protein: CASRTGNTEAFF
CDR3 DNA: TGTGCCAGTAGGACTGGGAACACTGAAGCTTTCTTT

D gene: -
J gene: TRBJ1-1
clone size: -
V gene: TRBV7-8
CDR3 protein: CASRGHLNTEAFF
CDR3 DNA: TGTGCCAGCAGAGGACACCTGAACACTGAAGCTTTCTTT

D gene: -
J gene: TRBJ2-2
clone size: -
V gene: TRBV5-1
CDR3 protein: CASSLTTGGGGDTGELFF
CDR3 DNA: TGCGCCAGCAGCCTGACTACCGGGGGCGGGGGTGACACCGGGGAGCTGTTTTTT

D gene: TRBD1
J gene: TRBJ1-1
clone size: -
V gene: TRBV6-1
CDR3 protein: CASRTRGMADTEAFF
CDR3 DNA: TGTGCCAGCAGAACCAGGGGGATGGCGGACACTGAAGCTTTCTTT

D gene: TRBD1
J gene: TRBJ1-2
clone size: -
V gene: TRBV30
CDR3 protein: CACHRGDYGYTF
CDR3 DNA: TGTGCCTGCCACAGGGGCGACTATGGCTACACCTTC

D gene: -
J gene: TRBJ1-2
clone size: -
V gene: TRBV6-5
CDR3 protein: CASSFSQGWNGYTF
CDR3 DNA: TGTGCCAGCAGTTTCTCACAGGGTTGGAATGGCTACACCTTC

D gene: -
J gene: TRBJ1-1
clone size: once
V gene: TRBV6-5
CDR3 protein: CASLSGETEAFF
CDR3 DNA: TGTGCCAGCCTTTCCGGAGAGACTGAGGCTTTCTTT

D gene: -
J gene: TRBJ1-2
clone size: -
V gene: TRBV2
CDR3 protein: CASRPTANYGYTF
CDR3 DNA: TGTGCCAGCAGACCAACAGCTAACTATGGCTACACCTTC

D gene: -
J gene: TRBJ2-3
clone size: -
V gene: TRBV7-3
CDR3 protein: CASSLRGGGPTDTQYF
CDR3 DNA: TGTGCCAGCAGCTTAAGAGGCGGGGGCCCCACAGATACGCAGTATTTT

D gene: -
J gene: TRBJ1-1
clone size: once
V gene: TRBV27
CDR3 protein: CASSPPDRYTEAFF
CDR3 DNA: TGTGCCAGCAGTCCCCCGGACAGATACACTGAAGCTTTCTTT

D gene: TRBD2
J gene: TRBJ2-1
clone size: -
V gene: TRBV2
CDR3 protein: CASSPAGGPVNEQFF
CDR3 DNA: TGTGCCAGCAGCCCCGCGGGGGGGCCGGTCAATGAGCAGTTCTTC

D gene: TRBD1
J gene: TRBJ1-5
clone size: -
V gene: TRBV28
CDR3 protein: CASSQQTGGRQPQHF
CDR3 DNA: TGTGCCAGCAGTCAACAGACAGGGGGCAGGCAGCCCCAGCATTTT

D gene: -
J gene: TRBJ2-4
clone size: -
V gene: TRBV11-2
CDR3 protein: CASSLESQVAKNIQYF
CDR3 DNA: TGTGCCAGCAGCTTAGAGTCGCAGGTAGCCAAAAACATTCAGTACTTC

D gene: TRBD1
J gene: TRBJ1-1
clone size: -
V gene: TRBV18
CDR3 protein: CASSPDRGRFTEAFF
CDR3 DNA: TGTGCCAGCTCACCCGACAGGGGGAGGTTCACTGAAGCTTTCTTT

D gene: -
J gene: TRBJ2-1
clone size: -
V gene: TRBV18
CDR3 protein: CASSPPPGENEQFF
CDR3 DNA: TGTGCCAGCTCACCACCCCCAGGCGAGAATGAGCAGTTCTTC

D gene: -
J gene: TRBJ1-2
clone size: -
V gene: TRBV6-6
CDR3 protein: CASSKGMGYGYTF
CDR3 DNA: TGTGCCAGCAGTAAGGGGATGGGCTATGGCTACACCTTC

D gene: TRBD1
J gene: TRBJ2-3
clone size: -
V gene: TRBV10-1
CDR3 protein: CASSDDRGTDTQYF
CDR3 DNA: TGCGCCAGCAGCGACGACAGGGGGACAGATACGCAGTATTTT

D gene: TRBD1
J gene: TRBJ1-1
clone size: -
V gene: TRBV5-1
CDR3 protein: CASSSRTGRTTEAFF
CDR3 DNA: TGCGCCAGCAGCTCCCGGACAGGCAGGACCACTGAAGCTTTCTTT